A selection of T cell receptor beta chains follows, all from one sample in a study of cytomegalovirus exposure and HLA in healthy donors. The assay was immunoSEQ multiplex PCR, and TCRdb's table has in-frame clones only and misses some. This sample has 110,000 or so clones; 55% to 75% occur once, and the top ten carry 5.4%. The sample consisted of PBMCs. Source of these receptors: a woman between 65 and 79 years old in good health and CMV-seropositive. CDR3s include the opening cysteine and the closing phenylalanine or tryptophan. A D gene is named only where the DNA matches it firmly. Size is omitted from some rows. Given values are once, few, many or a class for expanded clones.

j_gene	d_gene	v_gene	abundance	CDR3nt	CDR3aa
TRBJ2-1	TRBD2	TRBV30	NA	TGTGCCTGGAGCCCTAGCGGGGTTTACAATGAGCAGTTCTTC	CAWSPSGVYNEQFF
TRBJ2-3	TRBD2	TRBV9	NA	TGTGCCAGCAGCGTAGGATCCAGCGGGGGGCAAGATACGCAGTATTTT	CASSVGSSGGQDTQYF
TRBJ2-3	NA	TRBV5-1	NA	TGCGCCAGCAGCTTGGTCGGTCAGGGGACAGATACGCAGTATTTT	CASSLVGQGTDTQYF
TRBJ2-1	TRBD2	TRBV19	NA	TGTGCCAGTAGTCTTAGCGGGGGGGGCGATGAGCAGTTCTTC	CASSLSGGGDEQFF
TRBJ2-7	NA	TRBV18	NA	TGTGCCAGCTCACCCTCTAATCACGTCTACGAGCAGTACTTC	CASSPSNHVYEQYF
TRBJ1-3	TRBD1	TRBV5-4	NA	TGTGCCAGCAGCAGCGGGGACAGGTACTCTGGAAACACCATATATTTT	CASSSGDRYSGNTIYF
TRBJ2-1	TRBD1	TRBV6-5	few	TGTGCCAGCAGTCTGACGGGACAGGCGTACAATGAGCAGTTCTTC	CASSLTGQAYNEQFF
TRBJ1-4	TRBD1	TRBV4-2	NA	TGTGCCAGCAGCCATGATACAGGGGGTACAGGGGAAAAACTGTTTTTT	CASSHDTGGTGEKLFF
TRBJ1-1	NA	TRBV7-8	NA	TGTGCCAGCAGCTTAGTGGCAGGGACTAAGAACACTGAAGCTTTCTTT	CASSLVAGTKNTEAFF
TRBJ2-1	NA	TRBV7-2	NA	TGTGCCAGCAGCTTAGTGAGGGGGAGCCCCTACAATGAGCAGTTCTTC	CASSLVRGSPYNEQFF
TRBJ2-1	TRBD2	TRBV19	NA	TGTGCCAGTAGTATAGAAACTAGCGGGGGGCTGAGCTACAATGAGCAGTTCTTC	CASSIETSGGLSYNEQFF
TRBJ1-2	TRBD1	TRBV18	once	TGTGCCAGCTCACCGGCGGGACAGGGAAACTATGGCTACACCTTC	CASSPAGQGNYGYTF
TRBJ1-1	NA	TRBV4-1	NA	TGCGCCAGCGGTAGGGACTGGAACACTGAAGCTTTCTTT	CASGRDWNTEAFF
TRBJ1-1	TRBD1	TRBV5-1	NA	TGCGCCAGCAGCTACGACAGGGGCACTGAAGCTTTCTTT	CASSYDRGTEAFF
TRBJ1-4	NA	TRBV5-6	NA	TGTGCCAGCCACTCCCCGGGGGGTACGACCGAAAAACTGTTTTTT	CASHSPGGTTEKLFF
TRBJ1-2	NA	TRBV27	NA	TGTGCCAGCAGTATTACAGGCCGCTATGGCTACACCTTC	CASSITGRYGYTF
TRBJ2-7	TRBD1	TRBV5-1	NA	TGCGCCAGCAGCTTGCCAGGACAGGGGTCCTGGAACTACGAGCAGTACTTC	CASSLPGQGSWNYEQYF
TRBJ2-7	TRBD1	TRBV2	few	TGTGCCAGCAGTGGGCCCCCCACAGGGGGAGCGGCCGGTTTCTCCTACGAGCAGTACTTC	CASSGPPTGGAAGFSYEQYF
TRBJ1-2	NA	TRBV7-2	NA	TGTGCCAGCAGCGCCCTAGAGGGATATGGCTACACCTTC	CASSALEGYGYTF
TRBJ1-4	NA	TRBV6-5	NA	TGTGCCAGCAGGCGCGCCTGGGGGGGAAATGAAAAACTGTTTTTT	CASRRAWGGNEKLFF
TRBJ1-1	NA	TRBV5-6	few	TGTGCCAGCAGCTTGTGGGGAGGAGTGAACACTGAAGCTTTCTTT	CASSLWGGVNTEAFF
TRBJ2-5	TRBD1	TRBV7-6	NA	TGTGCCAGCAGCGCAGGACAGGGTAGAGGAGAGACCCAGTACTTC	CASSAGQGRGETQYF
TRBJ1-5	NA	TRBV7-9	NA	TGTGCCAGCAGCTTAGGGCGGGGAATGAGCAATCAGCCCCAGCATTTT	CASSLGRGMSNQPQHF
TRBJ1-3	TRBD1	TRBV6-6	NA	TGTGCCAGCATCGGGACAGGCTCTGGAAACACCATATATTTT	CASIGTGSGNTIYF
TRBJ2-3	TRBD2	TRBV27	few	TGTGCCAGCAGTTTTAGCGGGAGTAGCACAGATACGCAGTATTTT	CASSFSGSSTDTQYF
TRBJ1-2	NA	TRBV6-5	NA	TGTGCCAGTAGGGGGTCTACGGGTGGCTACACCTTC	CASRGSTGGYTF
TRBJ2-2	NA	TRBV7-9	once	TGTGCCAGCAGCCCCGTAGGGGAGCTGTTTTTT	CASSPVGELFF
TRBJ2-3	NA	TRBV30	NA	TGTGCCTGGAGTCGAGCTAGCTACACAGATACGCAGTATTTT	CAWSRASYTDTQYF
TRBJ1-3	TRBD1	TRBV28	NA	TGTGCCAGCAGTAGTGCGGACAGGGGTGGAGGAAACACCATATATTTT	CASSSADRGGGNTIYF
TRBJ1-1	NA	TRBV2	few	TGTGCCAGCAGGCCACAGCCGAACACTGAAGCTTTCTTT	CASRPQPNTEAFF
TRBJ2-1	TRBD1	TRBV5-1	NA	TGCGCCAGCAGATTGACAGGGAGCTCCTACAATGAGCAGTTCTTC	CASRLTGSSYNEQFF
TRBJ1-6	TRBD1	TRBV4-3	NA	TGCGCCAGCAGCCAAGGCGACAGGGACGTATCACCCCTCCACTTT	CASSQGDRDVSPLHF
TRBJ2-3	TRBD2	TRBV10-3	NA	TGTGCCATCAAGAAGGGACTAGCGGGGGGCACCACCACCACAGATACGCAGTATTTT	CAIKKGLAGGTTTTDTQYF
TRBJ2-3	NA	TRBV6-5	NA	TGTGCCAGCAGTTACGGGACATGGGGTGGAGATACGCAGTATTTT	CASSYGTWGGDTQYF
TRBJ1-2	TRBD1	TRBV6-1	NA	TGTGCCAGCAGAGGGACAGGGGGCCTCTATGGCTACACCTTC	CASRGTGGLYGYTF
TRBJ2-5	TRBD2	TRBV7-2	NA	TGTGCCAGCAGCACGTCGACTAGCGGGGGCCAAGAGACCCAGTACTTC	CASSTSTSGGQETQYF
TRBJ1-2	NA	TRBV5-1	NA	TGCGCCAGCAGCTTTGACGGGGGATCGCAGAATGGCTACACCTTC	CASSFDGGSQNGYTF
TRBJ1-4	TRBD1	TRBV5-4	NA	TGTGCCAGCAGCCACGGACAGGGGGCTAATGAAAAACTGTTTTTT	CASSHGQGANEKLFF
TRBJ1-1	TRBD1	TRBV19	NA	TGTGCCAGTATCGGGACAGAGACGAACACTGAAGCTTTCTTT	CASIGTETNTEAFF